Below are 15 T cell receptor beta chains sequenced from a single sample in a study of T-cell memory formation after mild COVID-19. TCRdb analysed the 5' RACE reads with MiXCR anew, one entry per CDR3 protein. The sample has hundreds of thousands of distinct CDR3 sequences; around 30% are singletons. Material: PBMCs or a T cell subset sorted from them (not recorded which). The receptors come from an adult woman who had mild COVID-19 (a few samples of this study predate the infection). Cell type and time point are not known.

This clonotype was recorded a few times. J is TRBJ2-1 and V is TRBV13, with unresolved D. The germline gives CDR1 PRHDT, CDR2 FYEKMQ (reference sequence). V lost 5 bases to trimming and J lost 8 bases, with 16 bases between them. The CDR3 is 14 residues long. CDR3: CASSPPLLGYEQFF. As DNA, the CDR3 is TGTGCCAGCAGCCCTCCCCTCCTAGGGTATGAGCAGTTCTTC.

The CDR3 here is CSAIRPGMSQDTQYF. The CDR3 DNA reads TGCAGTGCTATTAGGCCGGGAATGTCGCAAGATACGCAGTATTTT. The rearrangement uses TRBV20-1 and TRBJ2-3, with D possibly TRBD2 on 5 matching bases. The CDR3 runs to 15 residues. V gave up 4 bases and J gave up 5 bases, with 19 bases separating them. In germline, CDR1 is DFQATT, CDR2 SNEGSKA (reference sequence).

The chain carries TRBV2 and TRBJ2-7; a weak D match, TRBD1 (5 bases). Between the trimmed V and J ends, which lost 7 bases and 3 bases, there was a span of 13 bases. The CDR3 is made up of 13 amino acids. Germline CDR1 SNHLY, CDR2 FYNNEI. The CDR3 loop is CASKARGYYEQYF. The CDR3 nucleotides read TGTGCCAGCAAGGCAAGGGGTTACTACGAGCAGTACTTC.

This clonotype occurred a few times. The V call is TRBV9, the J call TRBJ2-1; D is unclear. This CDR3 is built from 11 residues. Trimming removed 4 bases from V and 7 bases from J, with 6 bases in between. Per germline, CDR1 SGDLS and CDR2 YYNGEE. CDR3 region: CASSPQNEQFF. DNA for the CDR3: TGTGCCAGCAGCCCCCAGAATGAGCAGTTCTTC.

This clonotype has only a few counts. The chain is built from TRBV12-3 or TRBV12-4 and TRBJ2-7, with D hard to call. The CDR3 is made up of 14 amino acids. V lost 1 base to trimming and J lost 0 bases, with 7 bases between them. The CDR3 DNA follows: TGTGCCAGCAGTTTAGAGATAGACTCCTACGAGCAGTACTTC. Protein sequence: CASSLEIDSYEQYF.

This clonotype was picked up a small number of times. This chain joins TRBV4-3 and TRBJ2-7; the D gene is possibly TRBD1 (6 bases). This CDR3 is 15 amino acids long. Trimming stripped 3 bases from V and 1 base from J, with 13 bases between. The germline V gene encodes CDR1 LGHNA and CDR2 YSLEER. The CDR3 DNA reads TGCGCCAGCAGCCATTGGGACACCTCTTCCTACGAGCAGTACTTC. It yields the protein CASSHWDTSSYEQYF.

This clonotype has at least ten counts. The chain is built from TRBV29-1 and TRBJ1-4; the D gene is possibly TRBD1 (5 bases). Germline V gives CDR1 SQVTM, CDR2 ANQGSEA. The germline V and J ends were trimmed by 6 bases and 8 bases, with 13 bases remaining between them. The CDR3 totals 12 residues. This chain's CDR3 is CSVGPGREKLFF. The CDR3 DNA reads TGCAGCGTAGGGCCAGGGCGGGAAAAACTGTTTTTT.

CDR3 in amino acids: CASSFEGRRTGELFF. The DNA for the CDR3 is TGTGCCAGCAGCTTCGAGGGAAGGAGGACCGGGGAGCTGTTTTTT. The rearrangement joins TRBV11-2 to TRBJ2-2; D may be TRBD2 (5 bases). The germline V gene has CDR1 SGHAT and CDR2 FQNNGV. V was trimmed by 3 bases and J by 5 bases, leaving 13 bases between them. The CDR3 runs 15 residues.

The rearrangement joins TRBV24-1 to TRBJ2-2; the D is unclear. Between the trimmed V and J ends, which lost 4 bases and 10 bases, there was a span of 12 bases. Germline V gene sequence: CDR1 KGHDR, CDR2 SFDVKD. CDR3 length: 13 amino acids. CDR3 sequence (DNA): TGTGCCACCAGTGACCCGGGCCCGTCGGAGCTGTTTTTT. This codes for CATSDPGPSELFF.

The V gene is TRBV24-1, the J gene TRBJ2-5, with a tentative D call TRBD2 (7 bases). Germline V gene lookup returns CDR1 KGHDR and CDR2 SFDVKD. Trimming took 4 bases from V and 4 from J, leaving 15 bases between them. This CDR3 spans 15 amino acids. The CDR3 nucleotides read TGTGCCACCAGTGACTACTCGGGGGGCGGAGAGACCCAGTACTTC. The encoded protein is CATSDYSGGGETQYF.

This clonotype showed up just a few times. The chain joins TRBV2 to TRBJ1-1; 8 nucleotides match TRBD1. The CDR3 is made up of 14 amino acids. V was pared by 4 bases and J by 8 bases, with 9 bases of the junction left unmatched. The V gene's germline CDR1 is SNHLY and CDR2 FYNNEI. The CDR3 DNA sequence: TGTGCCAGCAGTGCGCAGGGACAGGTTGGGGAAGCTTTCTTT. Protein sequence: CASSAQGQVGEAFF. The variable domain in full, with the rest retrieved from reference TRBV2 and TRBJ1-1, is EPEVTQTPSHQVTQMGQEVILRCVPISNHLYFYWYRQILGQKVEFLVSFYNNEISEKSEIFDDQFSVERPDGSNFTLKIRSTKLEDSAMYFCASSAQGQVGEAFFGQGTRLTVV.

CDR3 loop: CATSETGDSGNTIYF. The DNA for the CDR3 is TGTGCCACCAGTGAAACAGGAGACTCTGGAAACACCATATATTTT. This chain connects TRBV24-1 to TRBJ1-3; tentative D call: TRBD1 (5 bases). Trimming stripped 4 bases from V and 0 bases from J, with 9 bases between. Germline CDR1 KGHDR, CDR2 SFDVKD. The CDR3 covers 15 residues.

The chain uses TRBV20-1 and TRBJ2-6; the D is unclear. The V gene's germline CDR1 is DFQATT and CDR2 SNEGSKA (reference sequence). V was cut by 6 bases and J by 0 bases, with 9 bases left in between. This CDR3 has 14 residues. For the CDR3, the DNA is TGCAGTGCCGCGCACGGCTCTGGGGCCAACGTCCTGACTTTC. Translated, it gives CSAAHGSGANVLTF.

The rearrangement links TRBV12-3 or TRBV12-4 to TRBJ1-3; D unresolved. V lost 1 base, J lost 4 bases, and 8 bases lay in between. This CDR3 has 14 residues. CDR3 DNA sequence: TGTGCCAGCAGTTTAGAGGCCAGGGGAAACACCATATATTTT. It codes for CASSLEARGNTIYF.

The chain combines TRBV14 with TRBJ2-1; 13 positions match TRBD2. Germline values: CDR1 SGHDN, CDR2 FVKESK. The ends lost 3 bases at V and 6 bases at J; junction bases unmatched: 8. The CDR3 extends over 17 amino acids. The CDR3, as DNA: TGTGCCAGCAGCCACGACTCTGGACTAGCGGGAGTCAATGAGCAGTTCTTC. It codes for CASSHDSGLAGVNEQFF.